This T cell receptor (beta chain) appears in the sequencing data of a study of T cell responses to AZD1222 COVID-19 vaccine. Overall study findings and caveats: Unmutated regions of variants are reportedly targeted by nearly half of spike-specific TCRs. Clonal diversity was possibly underestimated, and white British individuals and females predominated among donors. No day 14 peak samples; only post-peak repertoires were characterized. Across spike, vaccine-associated CD4 TCRs were found, dominant at 160-218 and 743-854.

This clone was observed once. Its antigen is currently unknown. Produced via immunoSEQ multiplex PCR; TCRdb's table is partial and in-frame only. The repertoire has around 84,000 clones, 92% of them found once; the top ten carry about 7.1%. Sequencing was performed on peripheral blood, taken on day 0 of MenACWY control vaccination. This receptor was identified in an adult in good health.

CDR3 amino acids: CASSLDSTEAFF. CDR3 bases: TGTGCCAGCAGCTTGGATAGCACTGAAGCTTTCTTT. The chain has TRBV5-6 and TRBJ1-1; no definite D call. Trimming removed 0 bases at V and 4 bases at J, with 4 bases between. This CDR3 comprises 12 residues. The V gene's germline CDR1 is SGHDT and CDR2 YYEEEE. The full variable domain, completed using reference TRBV5-6 and TRBJ1-1, is DAGVTQSPTHLIKTRGQQVTLRCSPKSGHDTVSWYQQALGQGPQFIFQYYEEEERQRGNFPDRFSGHQFPNYSSELNVNALLLGDSALYLCASSLDSTEAFFGQGTRLTVV.